The present T cell receptor (beta chain) was sequenced within a study of T cell responses to AZD1222 COVID-19 vaccine. Study as a whole: Combined were second doses at about 4 or about 12 weeks.

The germline gives CDR1 MNHEY, CDR2 SMNVEV (reference sequence). This CDR3 comprises 16 residues. V lost 3 bases, J lost 9 bases, and 21 bases lay in between. TCRdb's copy holds only in-frame clones and misses some; the assay was immunoSEQ multiplex PCR. The table shows approximately 160,000 clones, with approximately 90% occurring only once. As regards this clone: As yet, its antigen is unknown.

Study conclusions and caveats: Vaccine-related CD4 TCRs covered spike, predominating at 160-218 and 743-854. Donors were chiefly white British, with a greater number of females, and clonal diversity was perhaps underestimated.

The sequencing here drew on peripheral blood, taken on day 0 of AZD1222 vaccination. The chain has TRBV27 and TRBJ2-1, with D possibly matching TRBD2 (7 bases). The sequence was collected from an adult in good health. CDR3 DNA sequence: TGTGCCAGCAGTTTCAACCTCGGAGGGGGGGATGTTGAGCAGTTCTTC. As protein: CASSFNLGGGDVEQFF.